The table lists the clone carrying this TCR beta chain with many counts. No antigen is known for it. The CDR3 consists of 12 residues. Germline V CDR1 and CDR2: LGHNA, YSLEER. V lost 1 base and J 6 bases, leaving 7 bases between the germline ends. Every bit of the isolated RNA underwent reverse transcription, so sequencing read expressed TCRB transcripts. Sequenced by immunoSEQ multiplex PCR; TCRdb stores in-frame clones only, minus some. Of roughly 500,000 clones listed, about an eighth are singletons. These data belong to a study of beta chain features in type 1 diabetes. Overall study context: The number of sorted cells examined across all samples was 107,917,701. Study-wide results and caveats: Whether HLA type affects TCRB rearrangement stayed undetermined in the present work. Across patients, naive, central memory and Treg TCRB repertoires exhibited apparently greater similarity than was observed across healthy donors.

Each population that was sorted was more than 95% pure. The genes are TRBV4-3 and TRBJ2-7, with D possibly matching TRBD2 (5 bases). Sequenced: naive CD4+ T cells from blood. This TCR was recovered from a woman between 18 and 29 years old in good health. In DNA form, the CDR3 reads TGCGCCAGCAGCCAAGTCCGGGGCGAGCAGTACTTC. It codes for CASSQVRGEQYF.